This TCR beta chain was identified during a study of CD8 T cells in ankylosing spondylitis. Study-wide results and limits: Reactive arthritis synovial fluid and blood previously showed some of these motif variants. Disease-linked clones reportedly concentrated significantly in matched ankylosing spondylitis synovial fluid. In peripheral blood, disease-linked CD8+ clones occurred at relatively low frequencies. Ankylosing spondylitis blood appeared to carry a characteristic TCR beta motif of fewer than 10 highly homologous variants.

This clonotype was counted only a few times. The antigen is unknown. Germline loops: CDR1 DFQATT, CDR2 SNEGSKA (reference sequence). The CDR3 loop spans 13 amino acids. The V gene lost 6 bases and the J gene lost 4 bases, with 13 bases spanning the gap. TCRdb ran MiXCR on the 5' RACE reads and lists one entry per CDR3 protein. Seen here are 500,000 to 550,000 distinct CDR3 sequences, about 13% observed once, and the top ten hold 6.8%. Sequencing input: blood, either unsorted or a sorted T cell fraction (not recorded which). The V and J genes are TRBV20-1 and TRBJ1-5; possible D gene TRBD1, 5 bases. The receptor was isolated from a male donor with ankylosing spondylitis. Here the CDR3 DNA reads TGCAGTGCCAGGCGACAGATGAATCAGCCCCAGCATTTT. As protein: CSARRQMNQPQHF.